This entry describes one T cell receptor (beta chain). Its target is not known. These data originate in a study of cytomegalovirus exposure and HLA in healthy donors. 60 Vbeta and 13 Jbeta primers were used in PCR. Method: immunoSEQ multiplex PCR; TCRdb's copy keeps in-frame clones and lacks some. The data show some 140,000 clones, with approximately 79% seen just once and around 7% held by the top ten. Trimming took 2 bases from V and 5 from J; bases not matched to a gene: 11. The V gene's germline CDR1 is SGHRS and CDR2 YFSETQ. This CDR3 comprises 17 residues. Study-level results: The analysis excluded some indistinguishable V segments, including TRBV6-2 and TRBV6-3.

Material for sequencing was PBMCs. The chain employs TRBV5-1 and TRBJ2-1; 9 nucleotides align to TRBD2. The receptor's source is a middle-aged man in good health and CMV-seropositive. The CDR3 DNA reads TGCGCCAGCAGCTTACTAAATAGCGGGAGTGGTCACAATGAGCAGTTCTTC. Amino acid sequence: CASSLLNSGSGHNEQFF.